Listed below are T cell receptor beta chains from one sample, sequenced in a study of CD8+CD57+ T cells in acquired aplastic anemia. TCRdb re-called the reads with MiXCR, one entry per CDR3 protein. In the table there are roughly 170,000 distinct CDR3 sequences, about 60% of which are singletons. Sequences were obtained from sorted CD4+, CD8+, or CD8+CD57+ T cells (not recorded which) from PBMCs. The receptors were sampled from a human donor in good health. The CDR3 runs from the conserved cysteine through the conserved F or W.

TRBJ2-1 | TRBV30 | 13 | CAWSVFSYNEQFF
TRBJ2-3 | TRBV7-2 | 12 | CASSLALHTQYF
TRBJ2-3 | TRBV20-1 | 13 | CSGRIPGTDTQYF
TRBJ2-1 | TRBV6-5 | 13 | CASSYVSWDEQFF
TRBJ1-5 | TRBV7-9 | 14 | CASSLGQTNQPQHF
TRBJ2-5 | TRBV7-8 | 12 | CASSQWKETQYF
TRBJ2-5 | TRBV9 | 14 | CASSAGDSQETQYF
TRBJ2-5 | TRBV5-1 | 14 | CASSLAGPGETQYF
TRBJ1-1 | TRBV5-6 | 12 | CASSILNTEAFF
TRBJ2-3 | TRBV11-2 | 15 | CASSFRTSDTVTQYF
TRBJ2-7 | TRBV2 | 13 | CASQEREKAEQYF
TRBJ2-1 | TRBV5-8 | 15 | CASSLVVSGRNEQFF
TRBJ2-1 | TRBV7-2 | 14 | CASSLEGRGSEQFF
TRBJ1-5 | TRBV7-6 | 13 | CASSLERRQPQHF
TRBJ1-2 | TRBV24-1 | 17 | CATRARRQGAKDYGYTF
TRBJ1-2 | TRBV2 | 13 | CASSEGPYYGYTF
TRBJ2-7 | TRBV11-2 | 14 | CARPGTSGTYEQYF
TRBJ1-2 | TRBV5-6 | 13 | CASSLYGNYGYTF
TRBJ1-6 | TRBV7-2 | 12 | CASQGLNSPLHF
TRBJ2-1 | TRBV18 | 18 | CASSPRGTSGRDYNEQFF
TRBJ1-6 | TRBV10-3 | 16 | CAISAGTGGYNSPLHF
TRBJ1-2 | TRBV2 | 15 | CASSEDGTVSYGYTF
TRBJ2-7 | TRBV2 | 13 | CASSGESYYEQYF
TRBJ1-6 | TRBV19 | 15 | CASSILDGGDSPLHF
TRBJ2-5 | TRBV5-1 | 14 | CASSPGQGQASQYF
TRBJ1-1 | TRBV12-3/TRBV12-4 | 14 | CASSLTGGSTEAFF
TRBJ2-7 | TRBV14 | 13 | CASSVGQWYEQYF
TRBJ2-7 | TRBV2 | 12 | CASSEAGGEQYF
TRBJ2-5 | TRBV7-2 | 14 | CASKPSGRLETQYF
TRBJ1-2 | TRBV14 | 13 | CASSRTAADGYTF
TRBJ1-1 | TRBV20-1 | 17 | CSASPLLVGRVNTEAFF
TRBJ1-6 | TRBV15 | 15 | CATSRDRGPGLPLHF
TRBJ2-2 | TRBV20-1 | 14 | CSASRGGDTGELFF
TRBJ2-2 | TRBV19 | 16 | CASTADFFVNTGELFF